This T cell receptor beta chain is from a study of blood T cells in healthy people across ages. Findings of the study overall: Naive CD4+ cells and diversity were both higher in long-lived donors than in aged donors.

The study drew donors from healthy Caucasian individuals in Russia aged about 6 to 95. Every participating donor contributed around 9.5 milliliters of peripheral blood through a draw. A second PCR, run for roughly 7 to 11 cycles, used a sample-barcoded 5' primer plus a J-beta primer mix. Each CDR3 protein gets one entry after TCRdb re-called the 5' RACE reads with MiXCR. The top ten clones hold 3.7% of a sample with about 800,000 distinct CDR3 sequences, approximately 25% of them seen once. V dropped 3 bases and J dropped 1 base, with 10 bases sitting between them. This CDR3 region has 15 residues. Germline values: CDR1 SEHNR, CDR2 FQNEAQ (reference sequence). Of note for this clonotype: The antigen is undetermined.

The same sample was also studied in work on T cells of mothers and their children. According to that study: Related pairs of mothers and children showed slightly higher, non-significant overlap versus unrelated pairs.

The V and J genes are TRBV7-9 and TRBJ1-3, with D uncertain. The clonotype was recovered from a boy aged 5-17 years in good health. The source material was blood. The CDR3 coding sequence is TGTGCCAGCAGCTTGGGGTTTTTGTCTGGAAACACCATATATTTT. Translation gives CASSLGFLSGNTIYF.